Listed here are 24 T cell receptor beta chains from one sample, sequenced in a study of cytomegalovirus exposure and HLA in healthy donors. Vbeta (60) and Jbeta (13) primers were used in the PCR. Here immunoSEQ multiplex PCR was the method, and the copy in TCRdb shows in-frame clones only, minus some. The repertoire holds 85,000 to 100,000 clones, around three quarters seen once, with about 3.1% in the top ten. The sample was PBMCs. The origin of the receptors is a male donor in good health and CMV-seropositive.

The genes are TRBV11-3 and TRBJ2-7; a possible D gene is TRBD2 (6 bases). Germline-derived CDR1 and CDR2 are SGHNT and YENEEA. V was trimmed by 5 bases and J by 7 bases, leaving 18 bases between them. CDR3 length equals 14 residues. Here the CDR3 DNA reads TGTGCCAGCAGCCCCTCGGGACTCGGGGAAGAGCAGTACTTC. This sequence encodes CASSPSGLGEEQYF.

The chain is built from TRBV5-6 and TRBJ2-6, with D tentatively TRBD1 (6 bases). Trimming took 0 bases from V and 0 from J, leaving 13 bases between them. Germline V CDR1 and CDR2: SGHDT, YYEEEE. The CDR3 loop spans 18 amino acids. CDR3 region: CASSLADRIISGANVLTF. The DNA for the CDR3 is TGTGCCAGCAGCTTGGCGGACAGAATAATCTCTGGGGCCAACGTCCTGACTTTC.

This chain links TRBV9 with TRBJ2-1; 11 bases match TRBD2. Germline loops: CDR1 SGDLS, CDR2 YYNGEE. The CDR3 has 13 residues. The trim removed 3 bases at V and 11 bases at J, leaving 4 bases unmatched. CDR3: CASSGIAGGQQFF. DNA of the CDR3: TGTGCCAGCAGCGGAATAGCGGGGGGGCAGCAGTTCTTC.

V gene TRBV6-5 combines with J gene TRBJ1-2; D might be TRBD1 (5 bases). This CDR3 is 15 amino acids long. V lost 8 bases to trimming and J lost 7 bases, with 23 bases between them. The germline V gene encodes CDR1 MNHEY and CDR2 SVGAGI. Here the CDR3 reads CASGDGTFLSPGYTF. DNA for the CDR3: TGTGCCAGCGGGGACGGGACTTTTCTTTCTCCTGGCTACACCTTC.

CDR3 DNA sequence: TGTGCCAGCAGTGAACAGGGGCTAGAGACCCAGTACTTC. Translated: CASSEQGLETQYF. The chain is built from TRBV2 and TRBJ2-5, with a weak D call TRBD1 (6 bases). The V gene's germline CDR1 is SNHLY and CDR2 FYNNEI. The ends were cut back, 2 bases at V and 4 bases at J, with 8 bases in the middle. CDR3 length equals 13 residues.

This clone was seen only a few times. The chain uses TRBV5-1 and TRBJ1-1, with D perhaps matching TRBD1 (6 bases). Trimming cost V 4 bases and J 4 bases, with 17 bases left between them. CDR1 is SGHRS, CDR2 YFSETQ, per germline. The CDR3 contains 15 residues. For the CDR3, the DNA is TGCGCCAGCAGCGCGACAGGTGTGATGGGCACTGAAGCTTTCTTT. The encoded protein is CASSATGVMGTEAFF.

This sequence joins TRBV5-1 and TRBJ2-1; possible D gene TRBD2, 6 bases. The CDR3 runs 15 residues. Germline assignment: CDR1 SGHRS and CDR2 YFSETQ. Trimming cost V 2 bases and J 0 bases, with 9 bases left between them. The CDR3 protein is CASSFSGSSYNEQFF. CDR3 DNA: TGCGCCAGCAGCTTTAGCGGCAGCTCCTACAATGAGCAGTTCTTC.

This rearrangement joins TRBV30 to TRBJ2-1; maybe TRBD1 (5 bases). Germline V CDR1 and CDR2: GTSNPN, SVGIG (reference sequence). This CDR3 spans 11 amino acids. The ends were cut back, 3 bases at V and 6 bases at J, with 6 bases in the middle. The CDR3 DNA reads TGTGCCTGGAGGCAGGGCAATGAGCAGTTCTTC. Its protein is CAWRQGNEQFF.

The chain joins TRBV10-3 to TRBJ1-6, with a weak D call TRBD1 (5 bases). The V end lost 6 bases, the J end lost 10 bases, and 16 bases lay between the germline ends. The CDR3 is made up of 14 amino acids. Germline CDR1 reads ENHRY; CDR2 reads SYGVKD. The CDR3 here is CAISPGLLPSPLHF. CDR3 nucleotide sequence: TGTGCCATCAGCCCAGGGCTCTTACCCTCACCCCTCCACTTT.

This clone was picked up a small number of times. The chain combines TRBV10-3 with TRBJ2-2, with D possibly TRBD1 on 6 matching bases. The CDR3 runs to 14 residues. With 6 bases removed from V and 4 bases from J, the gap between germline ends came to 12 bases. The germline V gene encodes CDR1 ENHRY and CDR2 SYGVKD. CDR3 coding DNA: TGTGCCATCAGACGGACAGATGGCACCGGGGAGCTGTTTTTT. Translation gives CAIRRTDGTGELFF.

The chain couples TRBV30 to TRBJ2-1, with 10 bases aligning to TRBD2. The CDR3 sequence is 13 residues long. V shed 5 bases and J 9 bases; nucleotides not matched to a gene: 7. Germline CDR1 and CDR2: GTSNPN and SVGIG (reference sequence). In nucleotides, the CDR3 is TGTGCCTGGGCGAGCGGGGGGGCTGTTGAGCAGTTCTTC. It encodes CAWASGGAVEQFF.

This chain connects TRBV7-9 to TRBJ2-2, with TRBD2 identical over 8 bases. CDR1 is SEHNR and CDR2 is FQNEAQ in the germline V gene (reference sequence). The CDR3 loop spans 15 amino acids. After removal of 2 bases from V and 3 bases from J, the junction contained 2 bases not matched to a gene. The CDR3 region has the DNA TGTGCCAGCAGCTTAACAGCGGGGGACACCGGGGAGCTGTTTTTT. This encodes CASSLTAGDTGELFF.

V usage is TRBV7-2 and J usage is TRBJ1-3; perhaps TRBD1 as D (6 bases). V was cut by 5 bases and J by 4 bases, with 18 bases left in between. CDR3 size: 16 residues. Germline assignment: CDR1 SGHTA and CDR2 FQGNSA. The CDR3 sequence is CASSPYLGAGGNTIYF. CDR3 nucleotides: TGTGCCAGCAGCCCCTACTTGGGGGCAGGGGGAAACACCATATATTTT.

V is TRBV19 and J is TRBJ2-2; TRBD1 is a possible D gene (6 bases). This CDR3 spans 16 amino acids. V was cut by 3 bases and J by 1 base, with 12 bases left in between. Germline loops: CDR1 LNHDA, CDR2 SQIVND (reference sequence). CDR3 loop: CASSITGTQNTGELFF. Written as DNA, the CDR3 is TGTGCCAGTAGTATCACCGGGACACAGAACACCGGGGAGCTGTTTTTT.

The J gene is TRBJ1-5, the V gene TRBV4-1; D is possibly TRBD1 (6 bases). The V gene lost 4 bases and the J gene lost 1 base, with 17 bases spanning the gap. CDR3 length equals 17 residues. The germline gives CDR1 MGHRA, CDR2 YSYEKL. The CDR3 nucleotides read TGCGCCAGCAGCCCCTACCCTTGGGGGCGAAGCAATCAGCCCCAGCATTTT. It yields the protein CASSPYPWGRSNQPQHF.

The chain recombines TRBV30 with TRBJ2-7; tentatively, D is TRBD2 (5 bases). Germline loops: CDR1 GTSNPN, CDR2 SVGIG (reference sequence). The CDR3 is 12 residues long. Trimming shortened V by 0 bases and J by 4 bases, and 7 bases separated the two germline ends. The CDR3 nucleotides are TGTGCCTGGAGTGTACAGCGGTACGAGCAGTACTTC. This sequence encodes CAWSVQRYEQYF.

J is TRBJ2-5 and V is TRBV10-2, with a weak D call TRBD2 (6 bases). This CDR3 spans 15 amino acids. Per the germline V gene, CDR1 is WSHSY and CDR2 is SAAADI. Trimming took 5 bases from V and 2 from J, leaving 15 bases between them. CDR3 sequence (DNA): TGCGCCAGCAGTTTTGGACTAATGGCGCAAGAGACCCAGTACTTC. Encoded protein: CASSFGLMAQETQYF.

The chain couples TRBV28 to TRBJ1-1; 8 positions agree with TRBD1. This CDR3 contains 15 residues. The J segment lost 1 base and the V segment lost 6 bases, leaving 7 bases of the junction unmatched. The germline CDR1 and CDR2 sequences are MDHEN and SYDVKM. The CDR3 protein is CASSPRGRGNTEAFF. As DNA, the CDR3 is TGTGCCAGCAGCCCCAGGGGGCGTGGGAACACTGAAGCTTTCTTT.

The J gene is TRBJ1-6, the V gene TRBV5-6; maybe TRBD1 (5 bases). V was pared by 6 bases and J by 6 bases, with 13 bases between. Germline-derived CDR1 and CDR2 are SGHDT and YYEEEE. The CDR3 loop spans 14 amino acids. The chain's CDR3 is CASNGGEANSPLHF. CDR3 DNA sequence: TGTGCCAGCAACGGGGGAGAGGCTAATTCACCCCTCCACTTT.

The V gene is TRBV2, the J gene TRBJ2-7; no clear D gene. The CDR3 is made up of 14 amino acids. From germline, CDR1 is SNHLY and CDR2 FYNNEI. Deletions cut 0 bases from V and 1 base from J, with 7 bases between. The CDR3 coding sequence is TGTGCCAGCAGTGAAGCGGTTAGTTCCTACGAGCAGTACTTC. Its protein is CASSEAVSSYEQYF.

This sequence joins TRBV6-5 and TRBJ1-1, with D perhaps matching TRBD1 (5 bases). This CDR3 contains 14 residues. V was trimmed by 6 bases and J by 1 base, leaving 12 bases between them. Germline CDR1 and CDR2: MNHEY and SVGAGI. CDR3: CASSRRGGNTEAFF. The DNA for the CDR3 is TGTGCCAGCAGCCGAAGGGGTGGGAACACTGAAGCTTTCTTT.

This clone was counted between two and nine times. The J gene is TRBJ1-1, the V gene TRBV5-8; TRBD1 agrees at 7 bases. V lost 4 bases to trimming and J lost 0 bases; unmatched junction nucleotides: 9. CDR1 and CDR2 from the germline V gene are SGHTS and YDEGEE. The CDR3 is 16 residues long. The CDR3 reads CASSRTRDSLNTEAFF. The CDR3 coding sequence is TGTGCCAGCAGCCGGACCCGGGACAGCTTGAACACTGAAGCTTTCTTT.

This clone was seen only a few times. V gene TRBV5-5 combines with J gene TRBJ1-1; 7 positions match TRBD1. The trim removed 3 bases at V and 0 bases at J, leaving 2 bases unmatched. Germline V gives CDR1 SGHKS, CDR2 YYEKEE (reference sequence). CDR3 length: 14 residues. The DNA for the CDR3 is TGTGCCAGCAGCTGGGGACAGCTGAACACTGAAGCTTTCTTT. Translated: CASSWGQLNTEAFF.

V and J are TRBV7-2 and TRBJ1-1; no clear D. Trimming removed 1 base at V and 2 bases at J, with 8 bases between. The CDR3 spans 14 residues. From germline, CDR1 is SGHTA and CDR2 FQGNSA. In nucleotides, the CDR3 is TGTGCCAGCAGCTTAGTCGTCTATAACACTGAAGCTTTCTTT. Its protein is CASSLVVYNTEAFF.